The entry below gives a single T cell receptor beta chain sequence along with its context. The data were obtained in a study of blood T cell repertoires in COVID-19. Across the whole study: Spain, Italy and the United States supplied samples that represented acute and convalescent COVID-19. Sources were T cells, B-cell-depleted T cells, or PBMCs; the material itself was cDNA or gDNA.

Per the study methods: Using reference gene primer amplification, nucleated cell counts were estimated. Method: immunoSEQ multiplex PCR; TCRdb's copy keeps in-frame clones and lacks some. The V and J calls and clone size come from that table; D and trimming were worked out from the DNA. The repertoire holds a few hundred thousand clones, with roughly 91% as singletons. The CDR3 covers 15 residues. Per the germline V gene, CDR1 is SQVTM and CDR2 is ANQGSEA. V lost 6 bases to trimming and J lost 0 bases, with 12 bases between them. The clonotype originates from a woman in her thirties or forties who had recovered from COVID-19. V gene TRBV29-1 combines with J gene TRBJ1-6, with D perhaps TRBD1 (6 bases). The source material was peripheral blood. Here the CDR3 reads CSVSDRHSYNSPLHF. The CDR3 DNA sequence: TGCAGCGTGTCCGACAGGCACTCCTATAATTCACCCCTCCACTTT.